The T cell receptor beta chain described here comes from a study of shared clonotypes between healthy human individuals. The naive CD8 population came from CD45RO-negative cells selected for CCR7, without terminally differentiated effector memory CD45RA+ cells. Each sample came from a Caucasian adult donor living in Nashville, Tennessee. The protocol was immunoSEQ multiplex PCR, while the TCRdb copy is restricted to in-frame clones and leaves out a portion. The sample holds about 2,200,000 clones, about 93% seen once. Germline loops: CDR1 MGHRA, CDR2 YSYEKL. Trimming shortened V by 1 base and J by 2 bases, and 12 bases separated the two germline ends. The CDR3 extends over 15 amino acids.

V gene TRBV4-1 combines with J gene TRBJ2-7; D not resolved. Sequencing used naive CD8+ T cells from PBMCs. The TCR originated in a man between 18 and 29 years old in good health. Some clones in this sample may be carry-over from other donors' samples. In nucleotides, the CDR3 is TGCGCCAGCAGCCAAGCGGTACTCGTCCCCTACGAGCAGTACTTC. Translating it yields CASSQAVLVPYEQYF.